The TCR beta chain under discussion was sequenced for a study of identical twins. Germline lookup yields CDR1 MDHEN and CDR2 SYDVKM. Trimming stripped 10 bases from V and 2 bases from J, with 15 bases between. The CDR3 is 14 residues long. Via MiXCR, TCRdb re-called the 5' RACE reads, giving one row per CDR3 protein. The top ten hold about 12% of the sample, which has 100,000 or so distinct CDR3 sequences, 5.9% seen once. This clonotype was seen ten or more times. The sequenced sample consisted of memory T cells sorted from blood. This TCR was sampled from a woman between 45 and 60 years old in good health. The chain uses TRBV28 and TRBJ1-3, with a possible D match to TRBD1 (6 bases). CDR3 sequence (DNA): TGTGCCACCTCGTCAGGGGCTGCTGGAAACACCATATATTTT. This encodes CATSSGAAGNTIYF.